This T cell receptor beta chain was sequenced during a study of Ad26.COV2.S vaccination and SARS-CoV-2 variants. On the study more broadly: In the study, Ad26.COV2.S was injected intramuscularly once, or twice 56 days apart. Study-level findings and limits: Total responses of T cells may have been underestimated by the analyses of TCR breadth and depth.

This clone appeared once. As yet, its antigen is unknown. CDR3 length: 13 amino acids. V was cut by 6 bases and J by 6 bases, with 16 bases left in between. The germline CDR1 and CDR2 sequences are SQVTM and ANQGSEA. The sample's treatment: 19 received Ad26.COV2.S at low or high dose, single or two shots; several received placebo; per-sample allocation not given. On day 63 after the first injection, vaccine and placebo recipients gave samples. Some clones are missing from TCRdb's copy, which holds only in-frame ones; the method was immunoSEQ multiplex PCR. Of almost 400,000 clones in the sample, over 75% were seen once.

The clonotype originates from a person aged 18 to 59 who received the Ad26.COV2.S COVID-19 vaccine or a placebo. The chain carries TRBV29-1 and TRBJ2-3; TRBD1 might be the D (5 bases). The input for sequencing was peripheral blood, taken in a trial of Ad26.COV2.S vaccine versus placebo. The CDR3 bases are TGCAGCGTCCTTTCCTACTACAGGGATACGCAGTATTTT. It is translated as CSVLSYYRDTQYF.